The source of this T cell receptor beta chain is a study of shared clonotypes between healthy human individuals. Broader study findings: Some naive CD4 clonotypes, 5% to 5.5%, turned up in common across several donors.

Clones were sequenced by immunoSEQ multiplex PCR, and TCRdb holds only the in-frame ones, with some missing. The table has 1.5 million to 2.5 million clones, about 95% seen once; the top ten hold 1.2%. Turning to this clone: The antigen is not known.

Germline values: CDR1 PRHDT, CDR2 FYEKMQ (reference sequence). This CDR3 comprises 15 residues. Germline trimming cut 2 bases from V and 7 bases from J; bases unmatched to any gene: 5. CD45RO-negative, CCR7-selected cells formed the naive CD8 fraction, which excluded terminally differentiated effector memory CD45RA+ cells. The rearrangement links TRBV13 to TRBJ2-1; 10 bases are shared with TRBD2. Sequencing was performed on naive CD8+ T cells sorted from blood. The TCR comes from a man in his late teens or twenties in good health. In nucleotides, the CDR3 is TGTGCCAGCAGCTTACGAGGGACTAGCGAGAATGAGCAGTTCTTC. This sequence encodes CASSLRGTSENEQFF. Variable domain in full (rest from reference TRBV13 and TRBJ2-1): AAGVIQSPRHLIKEKRETATLKCYPIPRHDTVYWYQQGPGQDPQFLISFYEKMQSDKGSIPDRFSAQQFSDYHSELNMSSLELGDSALYFCASSLRGTSENEQFFGPGTRLTVL.